The source of this T cell receptor beta chain is a study of T-cell memory formation after mild COVID-19. Study at large: In these data, TCR clusters were largely donor specific.

This clonotype appeared a few times. V lost 3 bases and J lost 0, with 9 bases in between. CDR1 SGHRS and CDR2 YFSETQ come from the germline V gene. The CDR3 sequence is 15 residues long. From 5'RACE with constant-segment primers came TCR alpha and TCR beta cDNA libraries that carried sample barcodes and UMIs. TCRdb re-called the 5' RACE reads with MiXCR, one entry per CDR3 protein. The sample consists of 300,000 to 400,000 distinct CDR3 sequences, 10% to 15% of them appearing once. The V and J genes are TRBV5-1 and TRBJ2-2; no definite D call. This TCR derives from a man between 18 and 35 years old who had mild COVID-19 (a few samples of this study predate the infection). Cell type and time point are not known. Material for sequencing was PBMCs or a T cell subset sorted from them (not recorded which). CDR3 nucleotide sequence: TGCGCCAGCAGCTACGCGAGCTCGAACACCGGGGAGCTGTTTTTT. As protein: CASSYASSNTGELFF.